This T cell receptor (beta chain) was retrieved from a study of blood T cell repertoires in COVID-19. Study overall: COVID-19 samples from acute and convalescent phases originated in the United States, Italy and Spain. T cells, B-cell-depleted T cells, or PBMCs provided the cDNA or gDNA that served as material.

The method was immunoSEQ multiplex PCR; TCRdb's version includes in-frame clones alone and lacks a portion of them. The sample consists of roughly 55,000 clones, approximately 80% of them appearing once. This CDR3 has 13 amino acids. Germline lookup yields CDR1 DFQATT and CDR2 SNEGSKA (reference sequence). The V end was cut by 3 bases, the J end by 0 bases, with 8 bases between. The sequence was obtained from a human donor with active or convalescent COVID-19. The donor label of this sample is uncertain. The chain uses TRBV20-1 and TRBJ1-2, with TRBD1 as a possible D gene (5 bases). Material: peripheral blood. The CDR3 DNA reads as TGCAGTGCTAGTGGGGGAGCTAACTATGGCTACACCTTC. Translated: CSASGGANYGYTF.